Below, 14 T cell receptor beta chains from the same sample are listed, as sequenced in a study of shared clonotypes between healthy human individuals. The data were produced by immunoSEQ multiplex PCR, yet TCRdb's version contains in-frame clones alone and is incomplete. The data show around 980,000 clones, 78% seen once. Specimen: memory CD4+ T cells from PBMCs. Subset indicated: CD45RA-negative fraction. The receptor source for this set is a man younger than 30 in good health. Some clones in this sample may be carry-over from other donors' samples.

The CDR3 nucleotides read TGTGCCAGCAGTGAAGCGCTTCATAGACGGCAAAATCAGCCCCAGCATTTT. Encoded protein: CASSEALHRRQNQPQHF. The V call is TRBV6-1, the J call TRBJ1-5; D is unresolved. This CDR3 has 17 residues. The V gene lost 0 bases and the J gene lost 4 bases, with 16 bases spanning the gap. Germline CDR1 reads MNHNS; CDR2 reads SASEGT.

This chain uses TRBV4-2 with TRBJ2-7; D gene uncertain. Germline CDR1 reads LGHNA; CDR2 reads YNFKEQ. The CDR3 length is 15 residues. Trimming removed 0 bases from V and 0 bases from J, with 9 bases in between. CDR3 amino acids: CASSQDPSTSYEQYF. DNA of the CDR3: TGTGCCAGCAGCCAAGATCCCAGTACCTCCTACGAGCAGTACTTC.

This chain connects TRBV10-3 to TRBJ2-7, with 13 bases identical to TRBD2. The CDR3 is 14 residues long. Looked up from germline, CDR1 is ENHRY and CDR2 is SYGVKD. J was trimmed by 6 bases and V by 6 bases; bases with no gene match: 5. In DNA form, the CDR3 reads TGTGCCATCAGCCGGACTAGCGGGAGTTTCGAGCAGTACTTC. It codes for CAISRTSGSFEQYF.

The V call is TRBV11-2, the J call TRBJ2-5; no clear D gene. Looked up from germline, CDR1 is SGHAT and CDR2 is FQNNGV. Deletions cut 3 bases from V and 5 bases from J, with 10 bases between. This CDR3 has 13 amino acids. CDR3 residues: CASSFGRQETQYF. CDR3 DNA sequence: TGTGCCAGCAGCTTTGGTCGTCAGGAGACCCAGTACTTC.

The sample holds a few counts of this clone. A much larger clone is a single base away; this may be a read error. The same CDR3 also results from other DNA sequences found in this sample. This chain connects TRBV20-1 to TRBJ2-5; D not certain. The CDR3 contains 10 residues. Germline-derived CDR1 and CDR2 are DFQATT and SNEGSKA (reference sequence). Trimming left V 4 bases short and J 1 base short, with 1 base between. This CDR3 is CSAIQETQYF. DNA for the CDR3: TGCAGTGCTATCCAAGAGACCCAGTACTTC.

The chain recombines TRBV4-3 with TRBJ1-5; 9 nucleotides agree with TRBD1. The germline V gene has CDR1 LGHNA and CDR2 YSLEER. Trimming took 8 bases from V and 5 from J; bases not matched to a gene: 4. This CDR3 is 13 amino acids long. The CDR3 nucleotides are TGCGCCAGCGACAGGGGGGTAGATCAGCCCCAGCATTTT. Protein product: CASDRGVDQPQHF.

The chain carries TRBV5-1 and TRBJ2-7; D uncertain. The CDR3 runs 13 residues. V was trimmed by 0 bases and J by 5 bases, leaving 9 bases between them. The germline V gene has CDR1 SGHRS and CDR2 YFSETQ. The DNA of the CDR3 is TGCGCCAGCAGCTTGGCCCATGGGGACGAGCAGTACTTC. Amino acid sequence: CASSLAHGDEQYF.

The chain is built from TRBV5-1 and TRBJ2-7; D might be TRBD1 (6 bases). The germline V gene has CDR1 SGHRS and CDR2 YFSETQ. The CDR3 runs to 15 residues. With 3 bases removed from V and 0 bases from J, the gap between germline ends came to 13 bases. CDR3: CASSSGQIYSYEQYF. The CDR3 nucleotides read TGCGCCAGCAGCTCCGGACAGATCTACTCCTACGAGCAGTACTTC.

In regard to this clone: This same CDR3 is encoded by further DNA sequences in the sample. The rearrangement links TRBV18 to TRBJ2-7; TRBD1 aligns across 8 bases. Per germline, CDR1 KGHSH and CDR2 LQKENI. The V segment lost 6 bases and the J segment 4 bases; nucleotides outside the gene matches: 8. CDR3 length: 14 residues. The CDR3 DNA is TGTGCCAGCTCCCGAGACAGGGGAGTGTACGAGCAGTACTTC. It translates to CASSRDRGVYEQYF.

The CDR3 DNA is TGTGCCAGCATCCAGGGAAATAACTATGGCTACACCTTC. Protein sequence: CASIQGNNYGYTF. The gene calls are TRBV28 and TRBJ1-2; tentative D call: TRBD1 (5 bases). Germline-derived CDR1 and CDR2 are MDHEN and SYDVKM. V was pared by 7 bases and J by 1 base, with 10 bases between. The CDR3 consists of 13 residues.

Comments on this clone: A far larger clone is one base from this, pointing to a likely read error. In the same sample, other DNA sequences code for this CDR3. V and J are TRBV5-4 and TRBJ1-1, with D uncertain. The CDR3 contains 16 residues. Germline loops: CDR1 SGHNT, CDR2 YYREEE (reference sequence). The CDR3 region is CASNPKIHSGNTEAFF. In DNA, the CDR3 is TGTGCCAGCAACCCTAAAATCCACAGTGGGAACACTGAAGCCTTCTTT.

The rearrangement joins TRBV7-2 to TRBJ2-2; D remains unclear. The CDR3 covers 14 residues. The V end was cut by 8 bases, the J end by 1 base, with 11 bases between. Germline V lookup: CDR1 SGHTA, CDR2 FQGNSA. The CDR3 region has the DNA TGTGCCAGCGCTATAGGAAGGAACACCGGGGAGCTGTTTTTT. This sequence encodes CASAIGRNTGELFF.

This clone was recorded once. V usage is TRBV19 and J usage is TRBJ2-7, with 9 positions matching TRBD2. Germline V gene lookup returns CDR1 LNHDA and CDR2 SQIVND (reference sequence). Unmatched junction bases numbered 10, after V lost 4 bases and J lost 3 bases. This CDR3 is 16 amino acids long. The CDR3: CASSSLTGTSSYEQYF. The CDR3 DNA follows: TGTGCCAGTAGTAGCCTGACAGGGACTAGCAGCTACGAGCAGTACTTC.

The rearrangement links TRBV5-1 to TRBJ2-5; D possibly corresponds to TRBD2 (5 bases). Trimming took 7 bases from V and 4 from J, leaving 17 bases between them. Germline V CDR1 and CDR2: SGHRS, YFSETQ. CDR3 length equals 14 residues. CDR3 coding DNA: TGCGCCAGCGGGCCCGGGGTTTTGGGAGAGACCCAGTACTTC. Its protein is CASGPGVLGETQYF.